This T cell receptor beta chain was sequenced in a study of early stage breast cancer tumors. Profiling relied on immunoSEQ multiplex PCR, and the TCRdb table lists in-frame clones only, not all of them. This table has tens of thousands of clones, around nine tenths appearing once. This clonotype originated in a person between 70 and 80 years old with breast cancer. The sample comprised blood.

CDR3 in amino acids: CASSEARVSDTQYF. The CDR3 DNA follows: TGTGCCAGCAGTGAAGCACGGGTCTCAGATACGCAGTATTTT. V and J are TRBV6-1 and TRBJ2-3; D is ambiguous. V was trimmed by 0 bases and J by 4 bases, leaving 8 bases between them. Looked up from germline, CDR1 is MNHNS and CDR2 is SASEGT. The CDR3 has 14 residues.